This TCR beta chain derives from a study of OX40 agonist ivuxolimab in advanced cancers. Study information: The treatment was a fully human IgG2 OX40 agonist, ivuxolimab.

Produced via immunoSEQ multiplex PCR; TCRdb's table is partial and in-frame only. The repertoire has about 29,000 clones, 85% to 90% of them found once; the top ten carry approximately 20%. Trimming at V came to 3 bases and at J to 8 bases, leaving 3 bases not matched to a gene. The CDR3 consists of 13 residues. The germline V gene encodes CDR1 ENHRY and CDR2 SYGVKD. This clone was found a few times. The chain uses TRBV10-3 and TRBJ2-1, with 8 bases identical to TRBD2. The receptor comes from an adult with an advanced solid tumor such as melanoma, head and neck, liver or kidney cancer. The material was CD4+ or CD8+ T cells sorted from blood, obtained in a trial of the OX40 agonist ivuxolimab. CDR3 amino acids: CAISDAGGDEQFF. CDR3 in DNA: TGTGCCATCAGTGACGCGGGAGGAGATGAGCAGTTCTTC.